This T cell receptor (beta chain) emerged from a study of chemoradiotherapy in HPV16-positive cancers. Background on the study: A couple of HPV16-positive patients' cells yielded candidate HPV-specific clones and common motifs.

Study results and caveats: During treatment, candidate HPV-specific clones and E7-related motifs expanded in tumor.

This clone appeared a single time. What it binds is not known. Sequencing used immunoSEQ multiplex PCR; TCRdb keeps in-frame clones, though not all of them. The table has 25,000 to 35,000 clones, around 93% seen once. The CDR3 is made up of 15 amino acids. V was trimmed by 0 bases and J by 2 bases, leaving 10 bases between them. CDR1 is SGHRS and CDR2 is YFSETQ in the germline V gene. The input for sequencing was blood, taken from a patient who underwent chemoradiotherapy. The clonotype comes from a human donor with HPV-associated anogenital cancer. This chain joins TRBV5-1 and TRBJ2-3; D not certain. The CDR3 sequence is CASSLAGHLTDTQYF. As DNA, the CDR3 is TGCGCCAGCAGCTTGGCAGGCCACCTCACAGATACGCAGTATTTT.